The 9 T cell receptor beta chains below were found in one sample sequenced in a study of blood T cells in healthy people across ages. Using a J-beta primer mix together with a sample-barcoded 5' primer, a second PCR was run for roughly 6 to 11 cycles. MiXCR was run by TCRdb on the 5' RACE reads, yielding one entry per CDR3 protein. The table shows almost 800,000 distinct CDR3 sequences, with roughly 60% occurring only once. The sequenced sample was blood. These receptors were obtained from a man aged 25-45 years in good health.

In its sample, this clonotype was seen a few times. The gene calls are TRBV10-3 and TRBJ2-5; 7 bases line up with TRBD2. This CDR3 is built from 14 residues. Germline-derived CDR1 and CDR2 are ENHRY and SYGVKD. Germline trimming cut 5 bases from V and 2 bases from J; bases unmatched to any gene: 5. The CDR3 reads CAISTTGGQETQYF. CDR3 nucleotide sequence: TGTGCCATCAGTACTACCGGGGGGCAAGAGACCCAGTACTTC.

This clonotype was observed a handful of times. The J gene is TRBJ1-2, the V gene TRBV4-1; the D gene is possibly TRBD1 (6 bases). Deletions cut 2 bases from V and 3 bases from J, with 19 bases between. CDR1 MGHRA and CDR2 YSYEKL come from the germline V gene. This CDR3 is built from 17 residues. CDR3 DNA: TGCGCCAGCAGCCAACCGGCCCGGGGGCGACGGTACTATGGCTACACCTTC. Translating it yields CASSQPARGRRYYGYTF.

The V gene is TRBV21-1, the J gene TRBJ2-7; TRBD2 is the table's D call, not checked against the DNA. TRBV21-1 is listed as a pseudogene. The CDR3 is 15 residues long. The CDR3 coding sequence is TGTGCCAGCAGCAAAGTGGCGGGGGGACCCTACGAGCAGTACTTC. As protein: CASSKVAGGPYEQYF.

The V gene is TRBV28, the J gene TRBJ2-3, with TRBD2 as a possible D gene (7 bases). This CDR3 spans 15 amino acids. Germline V CDR1 and CDR2: MDHEN, SYDVKM. V lost 6 bases, J lost 3 bases, and 16 bases lay in between. The CDR3 reads CASRDRGGSTDTQYF. CDR3 sequence (DNA): TGTGCCAGCAGGGATAGGGGGGGCAGTACAGATACGCAGTATTTT.

The rearrangement links TRBV20-1 to TRBJ2-3, with D possibly matching TRBD1 (5 bases). Germline CDR1 and CDR2: DFQATT and SNEGSKA (reference sequence). There are 12 residues in the CDR3. V dropped 5 bases and J dropped 3 bases, with 9 bases sitting between them. The chain's CDR3 is CSADTGTDTQYF. Written as DNA, the CDR3 is TGCAGTGCTGACACAGGAACAGATACGCAGTATTTT.

The rearrangement links TRBV6-2 or TRBV6-3 to TRBJ2-3; 9 bases are a match to TRBD1. CDR3 length: 15 residues. Germline CDR1 and CDR2: MNHEY and SVGEGT. Trimming removed 1 base from V and 6 bases from J; junction bases left unmatched: 5. The CDR3 DNA reads TGTGCCAGCAGTTACTGGGACAGGGTAGCGGATACGCAGTATTTT. Its protein is CASSYWDRVADTQYF.

In this sample, this clonotype turned up many times. The rearrangement uses TRBV20-1 and TRBJ1-2; TRBD1 aligns across 10 bases. The CDR3 has 15 residues. CDR1 DFQATT and CDR2 SNEGSKA come from the germline V gene (reference sequence). The V and J ends lost 0 bases and 8 bases, in that order; junction bases with no gene match: 9. CDR3 amino acids: CSAREPGQGTGGYTF. DNA for the CDR3: TGCAGTGCTAGAGAGCCGGGACAGGGGACGGGCGGCTACACCTTC.

This clonotype was detected a few times. This chain links TRBV4-2 with TRBJ2-5, with 13 bases aligning to TRBD2. With the DNA end fitting TRBJ2-7 better, the J assignment may be wrong. CDR1 and CDR2 (germline): LGHNA, YNFKEQ. The CDR3 has 17 residues. CDR3 sequence reads: CASSQGTSGGAPYEQYF. The CDR3 nucleotides are TGTGCCAGCAGCCAAGGTACTAGCGGGGGGGCACCATACGAGCAGTACTTC.

This rearrangement joins TRBV9 to TRBJ2-7, with D possibly matching TRBD2 (7 bases). The CDR3 is 15 amino acids. Trimming cost V 0 bases and J 2 bases, with 12 bases left between them. Germline CDR1 SGDLS, CDR2 YYNGEE. In nucleotides, the CDR3 is TGTGCCAGCAGCGTAGCGGGGGGCCGTGCCTACGAGCAGTACTTC. Translating gives CASSVAGGRAYEQYF.